This TCR beta chain derives from a study of identical twins. TCRdb passed the 5' RACE reads through MiXCR, listing each CDR3 protein once. The table shows hundreds of thousands of distinct CDR3 sequences, with 24% occurring only once. Germline CDR1 MGHDK, CDR2 SYGVNS. The CDR3 is 15 amino acids. Trimming cost V 1 base and J 1 base, with 10 bases left between them. This sample also appeared in a second study, on T cells expressing NK-cell markers.

This clonotype was obtained from a woman between 18 and 30 years old in good health. Sequences were obtained from CD4+ T cells sorted from blood. This chain connects TRBV25-1 to TRBJ1-1, with no clear D. The CDR3: CASSELGRSNTEAFF. In DNA, the CDR3 is TGTGCCAGCAGTGAATTGGGCAGGTCGAACACTGAAGCTTTCTTT.